The 32 T cell receptor beta chains reported below all come from one sample, sequenced in a study of cytomegalovirus exposure and HLA in healthy donors. Assay: immunoSEQ multiplex PCR; the TCRdb copy retains only in-frame clones and omits some. The table has approximately 270,000 clones, 90% seen once. Sample: PBMCs. These receptors were obtained from a woman aged 18 to 35 in good health and CMV-seronegative.

This sequence joins TRBV25-1 and TRBJ2-7, with 7 bases matching TRBD2. J gave up 0 bases and V 2 bases, and 7 bases lay outside the gene matches. CDR3 size: 16 residues. CDR1 is MGHDK, CDR2 SYGVNS, per germline. The CDR3 DNA reads TGTGCCAGCAGTGAAAGGGGAGGGGACCTCTCCTACGAGCAGTACTTC. Its translation is CASSERGGDLSYEQYF.

The chain couples TRBV10-3 to TRBJ2-1; the D gene is possibly TRBD2 (6 bases). V was cut by 10 bases and J by 4 bases, with 17 bases left in between. The CDR3 totals 14 residues. CDR1 and CDR2 (germline): ENHRY, SYGVKD. Here the CDR3 reads CATQGGGGYNEQFF. The CDR3 coding sequence is TGTGCCACTCAGGGAGGCGGAGGATACAATGAGCAGTTCTTC.

Points on this clone: An end of the junction differs from the germline gene, which may be a read error. This rearrangement joins TRBV18 to TRBJ1-3, with D possibly matching TRBD1 (5 bases). The CDR3 spans 13 residues. CDR1 and CDR2 from the germline V gene are KGHSH and LQKENI. The CDR3 bases are TGTGCCAGCTCACCTCCTAAGGGGCACGAAGCCCATTTT. This sequence encodes CASSPPKGHEAHF.

V is TRBV29-1 and J is TRBJ1-4; the match to TRBD1 covers 12 bases. The J segment lost 3 bases and the V segment lost 6 bases, leaving 8 bases of the junction unmatched. Germline values: CDR1 SQVTM, CDR2 ANQGSEA. There are 16 residues in the CDR3. CDR3 DNA sequence: TGCAGCGTATCCGGGACAGGGGGCGCGGCTAATGAAAAACTGTTTTTT. As protein: CSVSGTGGAANEKLFF.

The rearrangement links TRBV5-6 to TRBJ2-5; D uncertain. In germline, CDR1 is SGHDT, CDR2 YYEEEE. CDR3 size: 13 residues. The V end was cut by 4 bases, the J end by 0 bases, with 7 bases between. The CDR3 sequence is CASSHEYQETQYF. The CDR3 region has the DNA TGTGCCAGCAGCCACGAGTACCAAGAGACCCAGTACTTC. The variable domain in full, with the rest retrieved from reference TRBV5-6 and TRBJ2-5, is DAGVTQSPTHLIKTRGQQVTLRCSPKSGHDTVSWYQQALGQGPQFIFQYYEEEERQRGNFPDRFSGHQFPNYSSELNVNALLLGDSALYLCASSHEYQETQYFGPGTRLLVL.

V is TRBV9 and J is TRBJ1-2, with TRBD1 as a possible D gene (5 bases). Germline CDR1 is SGDLS and CDR2 is YYNGEE. CDR3 length equals 13 residues. The V and J ends lost 3 bases and 2 bases respectively, with 8 bases between them. Written as DNA, the CDR3 is TGTGCCAGCAGCGAGCCAGGGAACTATGGCTACACCTTC. Protein: CASSEPGNYGYTF.

The CDR3 DNA sequence: TGTGCCAGCAGCTTGGGGACAGGGCGGGCAGATACGCAGTATTTT. Protein: CASSLGTGRADTQYF. The chain carries TRBV5-6 and TRBJ2-3; the match to TRBD1 covers 8 bases. Unmatched junction bases numbered 4, after V lost 0 bases and J lost 4 bases. The V gene's germline CDR1 is SGHDT and CDR2 YYEEEE. The CDR3 is 15 residues long.

The chain couples TRBV27 to TRBJ2-1; 10 positions agree with TRBD2. The CDR3 sequence is 18 residues long. J lost 0 bases, V lost 4 bases, and 9 bases had no gene match. CDR1 is MNHEY and CDR2 is SMNVEV in the germline V gene (reference sequence). CDR3 coding DNA: TGTGCCAGCAGTTCCAGCGGGGGGGCCCGCAGCTCCTACAATGAGCAGTTCTTC. The encoded protein is CASSSSGGARSSYNEQFF.

This chain links TRBV30 with TRBJ2-7, with a possible D match to TRBD1 (5 bases). From germline, CDR1 is GTSNPN and CDR2 SVGIG (reference sequence). The germline V and J ends were trimmed by 2 bases and 1 base, with 9 bases remaining between them. This CDR3 is built from 13 residues. CDR3 amino acids: CAWSSQGSYEQYF. The DNA of the CDR3 is TGTGCCTGGAGTTCCCAGGGATCCTACGAGCAGTACTTC.

The chain couples TRBV5-1 to TRBJ2-1, with TRBD2 matching over 7 bases. Germline CDR1 reads SGHRS; CDR2 reads YFSETQ. Trimming removed 1 base from V and 3 bases from J; junction bases left unmatched: 7. This CDR3 has 16 residues. The CDR3 DNA sequence: TGCGCCAGCAGCTTGTCGGGGACTACCTACTACAATGAGCAGTTCTTC. Its protein is CASSLSGTTYYNEQFF.

The chain links TRBV4-3 to TRBJ2-7; TRBD1 agrees at 10 bases. Germline trimming cut 0 bases from V and 6 bases from J; bases unmatched to any gene: 2. CDR1 LGHNA and CDR2 YSLEER come from the germline V gene. The length of the CDR3 is 14 residues. The CDR3 DNA reads TGCGCCAGCAGCCAAGATGGGACAGGGGCCGAGCAGTACTTC. This translates into CASSQDGTGAEQYF.

The V and J genes are TRBV10-2 and TRBJ1-1; D might be TRBD1 (5 bases). Trimming took 3 bases from V and 7 from J, leaving 9 bases between them. The CDR3 sequence is 12 residues long. From germline, CDR1 is WSHSY and CDR2 SAAADI. The CDR3 nucleotides read TGCGCCAGCAGTGATTTGGGGGGTGAAGCTTTCTTT. As protein: CASSDLGGEAFF.

This clone was detected only once. This chain uses TRBV5-1 with TRBJ2-5, with 15 positions matching TRBD2. The CDR3 is 18 amino acids. Germline V gene sequence: CDR1 SGHRS, CDR2 YFSETQ. With 4 bases clipped from V and 1 base from J, the junction kept 8 bases outside the gene matches. The CDR3 DNA sequence: TGCGCCAGCAGCCCTAGTTGGACTAGCGGGGGGGCCCAAGAGACCCAGTACTTC. Protein sequence: CASSPSWTSGGAQETQYF.

This rearrangement joins TRBV7-9 to TRBJ2-2; a possible D gene is TRBD1 (6 bases). Trimming removed 5 bases from V and 4 bases from J, with 14 bases in between. This CDR3 comprises 15 residues. Germline CDR1 is SEHNR and CDR2 is FQNEAQ (reference sequence). CDR3 in DNA: TGTGCCAGCAGCACCACAGGGCCGGTCACCGGGGAGCTGTTTTTT. Its translation is CASSTTGPVTGELFF.

The CDR3 loop is CASSDPGTGRYEQYF. The DNA for the CDR3 is TGTGCCAGCAGCGACCCCGGGACAGGGAGGTACGAGCAGTACTTC. The J gene is TRBJ2-7, the V gene TRBV7-2; TRBD1 matches at 9 bases. With V trimmed by 5 bases and J by 4 bases, 9 bases remained unmatched. CDR3 length: 15 amino acids. Germline V gene data show CDR1 as SGHTA and CDR2 as FQGNSA. The full variable domain, rest sourced from reference TRBV7-2 and TRBJ2-7, is GAGVSQSPSNKVTEKGKDVELRCDPISGHTALYWYRQSLGQGLEFLIYFQGNSAPDKSGLPSDRFSAERTGGSVSTLTIQRTQQEDSAVYLCASSDPGTGRYEQYFGPGTRLTVT.

This sequence joins TRBV6-5 and TRBJ2-5; D might be TRBD1 (6 bases). The CDR3 runs 13 residues. Between the trimmed V and J ends, which lost 4 bases and 1 base, there was a span of 7 bases. CDR1 is MNHEY and CDR2 is SVGAGI in the germline V gene. In DNA form, the CDR3 reads TGTGCCAGCAGTTGGGGGCTCCAAGAGACCCAGTACTTC. Amino acid sequence: CASSWGLQETQYF.

The chain uses TRBV6-6 and TRBJ1-2, with D perhaps TRBD1 (6 bases). The germline V gene has CDR1 MNHNY and CDR2 SVGAGI (reference sequence). Trimming took 6 bases from V and 3 from J, leaving 17 bases between them. The CDR3 consists of 15 residues. The chain's CDR3 is CASSRRTESDYGYTF. The CDR3, as DNA: TGTGCCAGCAGCCGCCGGACAGAGTCCGACTATGGCTACACCTTC.

The CDR3 bases are TGTGCCAGCAGCTTAGAAGGGGGCCATGAGCAGTTCTTC. The encoded protein is CASSLEGGHEQFF. The chain recombines TRBV7-9 with TRBJ2-1, with TRBD1 identical over 7 bases. The CDR3 has 13 amino acids. The germline CDR1 and CDR2 sequences are SEHNR and FQNEAQ (reference sequence). J was trimmed by 8 bases and V by 1 base; bases with no gene match: 2.

The V and J genes are TRBV28 and TRBJ2-7; D uncertain. The germline CDR1 and CDR2 sequences are MDHEN and SYDVKM. The V end was cut by 4 bases, the J end by 2 bases, with 12 bases between. The CDR3 is 14 amino acids. CDR3: CASSSGGNPYEQYF. In DNA form, the CDR3 reads TGTGCCAGCAGTTCTGGCGGAAATCCCTACGAGCAGTACTTC.

The V call is TRBV7-9, the J call TRBJ1-5; 11 bases line up with TRBD1. The V gene end was trimmed by 11 bases and the J gene end by 4 bases; junction bases not matched to a gene: 10. Germline V gene data show CDR1 as SEHNR and CDR2 as FQNEAQ (reference sequence). This CDR3 contains 15 residues. The CDR3 is CASQGQGVRNQPQHF. DNA for the CDR3: TGTGCCTCGCAGGGACAGGGGGTTCGTAATCAGCCCCAGCATTTT. Using reference TRBV7-9 and TRBJ1-5 for the parts outside the CDR3, the full variable domain is DTGVSQNPRHKITKRGQNVTFRCDPISEHNRLYWYRQTLGQGPEFLTYFQNEAQLEKSRLLSDRFSAERPKGSFSTLEIQRTEQGDSAMYLCASQGQGVRNQPQHFGDGTRLSIL.

This clone was counted a single time. The chain carries TRBV28 and TRBJ1-2; TRBD1 aligns across 7 bases. The length of the CDR3 is 13 residues. Germline V gene sequence: CDR1 MDHEN, CDR2 SYDVKM. J was trimmed by 4 bases and V by 6 bases; bases with no gene match: 5. The CDR3 reads CASSSGQIYGYTF. The CDR3 coding sequence is TGTGCCAGCAGCTCGGGACAGATCTATGGCTACACCTTC.

The J gene is TRBJ1-1, the V gene TRBV2; tentative D call: TRBD1 (5 bases). The CDR3 contains 13 residues. CDR1 is SNHLY and CDR2 is FYNNEI in the germline V gene. V dropped 8 bases and J dropped 1 base, with 11 bases sitting between them. The CDR3 is CASRGEANTEAFF. CDR3 nucleotide sequence: TGTGCCAGCCGGGGGGAGGCGAACACTGAAGCTTTCTTT.

This chain connects TRBV30 to TRBJ2-1; D is possibly TRBD2 (5 bases). With 1 base removed from V and 10 bases from J, the gap between germline ends came to 8 bases. CDR3 size: 11 residues. Germline loops: CDR1 GTSNPN, CDR2 SVGIG (reference sequence). The CDR3 nucleotides read TGTGCCTGGAGTGCCACGGGGGAGCAGTTCTTC. Residues: CAWSATGEQFF.

This chain links TRBV5-1 with TRBJ1-1; tentative D call: TRBD1 (6 bases). This CDR3 contains 13 residues. In germline, CDR1 is SGHRS, CDR2 YFSETQ. V was pared by 6 bases and J by 4 bases, with 13 bases between. This CDR3 reads CASTKGDGTEAFF. The DNA for the CDR3 is TGCGCCAGCACTAAGGGGGACGGCACTGAAGCTTTCTTT.

The rearrangement uses TRBV28 and TRBJ2-2, with D tentatively TRBD2 (6 bases). The germline V and J ends were trimmed by 1 base and 3 bases, with 12 bases remaining between them. This CDR3 is built from 16 residues. Germline-derived CDR1 and CDR2 are MDHEN and SYDVKM. CDR3 coding DNA: TGTGCCAGCAGTTTATATGGCAGGGAGGACACCGGGGAGCTGTTTTTT. It encodes CASSLYGREDTGELFF.

The V and J genes are TRBV30 and TRBJ1-1; 7 bases line up with TRBD1. This CDR3 region has 15 residues. Germline V gene sequence: CDR1 GTSNPN, CDR2 SVGIG (reference sequence). The V gene end was trimmed by 2 bases and the J gene end by 0 bases; junction bases not matched to a gene: 6. The CDR3 here is CAWSHTGDMNTEAFF. CDR3 DNA sequence: TGTGCCTGGAGTCATACAGGGGACATGAACACTGAAGCTTTCTTT.

CDR3 sequence (DNA): TGTGCCAGCAGGGAGACCCGGACAGGCGGTTCCTTCACAGATACGCAGTATTTT. Translation: CASRETRTGGSFTDTQYF. The chain uses TRBV21-1 and TRBJ2-3; the listed D gene, TRBD1, was not tested against the DNA. TRBV21-1 is labeled a pseudogene. This CDR3 has 18 residues.

The gene calls are TRBV18 and TRBJ2-5; 7 positions agree with TRBD2. The junction had 0 bases not matched to a gene; V was cut back by 3 bases and J by 2 bases. The germline V gene encodes CDR1 KGHSH and CDR2 LQKENI. The CDR3 runs to 13 residues. CDR3 amino acids: CASSPGGQETQYF. CDR3 bases: TGTGCCAGCTCACCGGGGGGGCAAGAGACCCAGTACTTC.

The genes are TRBV28 and TRBJ2-3, with 9 bases fitting TRBD1. V dropped 2 bases and J dropped 6; count of bases not matched to a gene: 12. Germline CDR1 and CDR2: MDHEN and SYDVKM. This CDR3 has 17 amino acids. CDR3 region: CASSLPTGQGMDDTQYF. The CDR3 DNA is TGTGCCAGCAGTTTACCCACCGGACAGGGGATGGATGATACGCAGTATTTT.

CDR3 coding DNA: TGTGCCAGCAGTGACTCGGTCGGGACAGCCTCCAATGAGCAGTTCTTC. Protein: CASSDSVGTASNEQFF. The chain employs TRBV6-4 and TRBJ2-1; TRBD1 matches 7 bases. The CDR3 has 16 amino acids. CDR1 is MRHNA and CDR2 is SNTAGT in the germline V gene. Germline trimming cut 0 bases from V and 6 bases from J; bases unmatched to any gene: 8.

V is TRBV4-1 and J is TRBJ1-1; D perhaps matches TRBD1 (6 bases). V lost 5 bases to trimming and J lost 5 bases, with 15 bases between them. This CDR3 region has 14 residues. Germline CDR1 and CDR2: MGHRA and YSYEKL. The CDR3 DNA reads TGCGCCAGCAGCTCCCCGGGACAAGGGACTGAAGCTTTCTTT. Residues: CASSSPGQGTEAFF.

The chain uses TRBV11-3 and TRBJ1-6; D is perhaps TRBD1 (6 bases). CDR3 size: 15 residues. The germline gives CDR1 SGHNT, CDR2 YENEEA. The V and J ends lost 1 base and 4 bases respectively, with 8 bases between them. The DNA for the CDR3 is TGTGCCAGCAGCTTAGGGACAGTTTATAATTCACCCCTCCACTTT. Amino acids: CASSLGTVYNSPLHF.